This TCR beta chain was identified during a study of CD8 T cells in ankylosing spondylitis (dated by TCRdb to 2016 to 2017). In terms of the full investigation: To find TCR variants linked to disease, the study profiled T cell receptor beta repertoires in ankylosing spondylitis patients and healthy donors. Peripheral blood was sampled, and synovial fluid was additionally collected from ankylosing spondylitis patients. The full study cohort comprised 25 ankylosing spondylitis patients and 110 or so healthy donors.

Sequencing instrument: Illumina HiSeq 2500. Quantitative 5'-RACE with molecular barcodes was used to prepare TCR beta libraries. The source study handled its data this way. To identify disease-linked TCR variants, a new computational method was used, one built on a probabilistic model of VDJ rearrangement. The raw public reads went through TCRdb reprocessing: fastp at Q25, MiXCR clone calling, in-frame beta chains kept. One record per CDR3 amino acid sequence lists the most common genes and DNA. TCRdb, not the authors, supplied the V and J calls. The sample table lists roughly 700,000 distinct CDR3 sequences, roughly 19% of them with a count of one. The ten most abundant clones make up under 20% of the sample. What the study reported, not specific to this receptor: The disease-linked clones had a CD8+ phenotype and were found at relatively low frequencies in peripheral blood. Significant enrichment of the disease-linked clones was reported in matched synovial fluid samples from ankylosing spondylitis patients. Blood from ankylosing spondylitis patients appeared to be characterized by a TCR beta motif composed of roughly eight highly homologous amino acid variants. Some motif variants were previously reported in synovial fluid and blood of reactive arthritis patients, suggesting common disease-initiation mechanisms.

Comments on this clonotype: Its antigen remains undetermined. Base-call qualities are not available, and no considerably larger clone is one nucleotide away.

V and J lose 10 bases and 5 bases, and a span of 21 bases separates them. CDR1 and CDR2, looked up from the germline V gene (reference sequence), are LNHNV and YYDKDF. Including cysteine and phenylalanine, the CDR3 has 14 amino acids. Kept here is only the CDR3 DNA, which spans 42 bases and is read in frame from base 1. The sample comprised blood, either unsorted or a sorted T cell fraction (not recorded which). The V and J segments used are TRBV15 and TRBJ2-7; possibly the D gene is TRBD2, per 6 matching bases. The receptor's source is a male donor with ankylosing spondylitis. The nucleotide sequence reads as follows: TGTGCCATCCGAGGAGGGACGCCGAACAACGAGCAGTACTTC. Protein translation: CAIRGGTPNNEQYF.